These 26 T cell receptor beta chains originate from one sample sequenced in a study of T-cell reconstitution after alpha-beta-depleted transplantation in children. Preparing the TCRbeta library involved the use of unique molecular identifiers. Each CDR3 protein gets one entry after TCRdb re-called the PCR reads with MiXCR. The sample shows about 250,000 distinct CDR3 sequences, under 30% of them seen only once. Sequences were derived from PBMCs, mostly from graft donor cells, sampled 360 days after TCRalphabeta/CD19-depleted stem cell transplant. These receptors were taken from a female patient between 2 and 15 years old who had a stem cell transplant for congenital amegakaryocytic thrombocytopenia, so the T cells may come from the graft donor.

This clonotype appeared many times. V gene TRBV24-1 combines with J gene TRBJ2-1; D is perhaps TRBD1 (6 bases). This CDR3 has 17 residues. Germline CDR1 and CDR2: KGHDR and SFDVKD. The V end was cut by 4 bases, the J end by 3 bases, with 18 bases between. CDR3 sequence (DNA): TGTGCCACCAGTGACCGGACAGTCGGACCGATCTACAATGAGCAGTTCTTC. Translated, it gives CATSDRTVGPIYNEQFF.

V gene TRBV29-1 combines with J gene TRBJ2-5; D is possibly TRBD2 (6 bases). Deletions cut 7 bases from V and 3 bases from J, with 9 bases between. Germline CDR1 and CDR2: SQVTM and ANQGSEA. The CDR3 is 11 amino acids. The CDR3: CSATGEETQYF. The CDR3 bases are TGCAGCGCCACGGGAGAAGAGACCCAGTACTTC.

The table lists this clonotype with a few counts. The J gene is TRBJ2-3, the V gene TRBV20-1; D possibly corresponds to TRBD2 (6 bases). The CDR3 length is 14 residues. V shed 4 bases and J shed 6 bases, with 17 bases lying between them. Germline V gene data show CDR1 as DFQATT and CDR2 as SNEGSKA (reference sequence). The DNA of the CDR3 is TGCAGTGCTATTAGCCGGGAGCTTTTGGATACGCAGTATTTT. Translation: CSAISRELLDTQYF.

This clonotype was detected a few times. The rearrangement uses TRBV12-3 or TRBV12-4 and TRBJ2-1; 7 bases are shared with TRBD2. This CDR3 is built from 15 residues. V trimming: 7 bases; J trimming: 4 bases; junction bases outside the gene matches: 10. CDR3 DNA sequence: TGTGCCAGCACCGCCCCCGGGGACTATTACAATGAGCAGTTCTTC. Its translation: CASTAPGDYYNEQFF.

The table lists this clonotype with a few counts. The V and J genes are TRBV30 and TRBJ2-1; the D is unclear. V was pared by 5 bases and J by 0 bases, with 5 bases between. The CDR3 has 12 amino acids. Germline V CDR1 and CDR2: GTSNPN, SVGIG (reference sequence). The CDR3 region is CAWVVSYNEQFF. The CDR3 bases are TGTGCCTGGGTTGTCTCCTACAATGAGCAGTTCTTC.

The chain carries TRBV6-5 and TRBJ2-3; 9 bases line up with TRBD2. CDR3 length: 16 amino acids. V lost 2 bases to trimming and J lost 6 bases; unmatched junction nucleotides: 9. Germline V lookup: CDR1 MNHEY, CDR2 SVGAGI. The CDR3 DNA follows: TGTGCCAGCAGTTACGACGCGGGGGGGCCCCCGGATACGCAGTATTTT. This codes for CASSYDAGGPPDTQYF.

The J gene is TRBJ2-1, the V gene TRBV18; 14 nucleotides align to TRBD2. CDR1 and CDR2 (germline): KGHSH, LQKENI. The ends lost 0 bases at V and 9 bases at J; junction bases unmatched: 13. The CDR3 is 19 residues long. The CDR3 here is CASSPPGLAGGRLVIEQFF. The CDR3 DNA is TGTGCCAGCTCACCACCTGGACTAGCGGGGGGCCGGCTTGTGATTGAGCAGTTCTTC.

For this clonotype: A much bigger clone sits one base away, suggesting this may be a read error. The chain recombines TRBV11-2 with TRBJ2-2; no definite D call. The CDR3 loop spans 16 amino acids. Germline CDR1 SGHAT, CDR2 FQNNGV. This CDR3 reads CARSFDGYANTGELFF. The CDR3 DNA reads TGTGCCAGGAGCTTTGACGGATACGCGAACACCGGGGAGCTGTTTTTT.

The chain joins TRBV20-1 to TRBJ2-5, with D maybe TRBD1 (5 bases). Trimming left V 2 bases short and J 2 bases short, with 12 bases between. The CDR3 contains 14 residues. In germline, CDR1 is DFQATT, CDR2 SNEGSKA (reference sequence). CDR3: CSARPQGRQETQYF. CDR3 sequence (DNA): TGCAGTGCTAGACCCCAGGGCAGACAAGAGACCCAGTACTTC.

CDR3: CASRGLGGKETQYF. The CDR3 nucleotides read TGTGCCAGCAGGGGCCTTGGGGGGAAAGAGACCCAGTACTTC. V and J are TRBV27 and TRBJ2-5; weak D call: TRBD2 (6 bases). V was pared by 6 bases and J by 3 bases, with 14 bases between. Germline V gene sequence: CDR1 MNHEY, CDR2 SMNVEV (reference sequence). The CDR3 extends over 14 amino acids.

This chain connects TRBV9 to TRBJ1-3; maybe TRBD1 (6 bases). V lost 2 bases and J lost 3, with 9 bases in between. This CDR3 is 14 amino acids long. Germline assignment: CDR1 SGDLS and CDR2 YYNGEE. The CDR3 bases are TGTGCCAGCAGCGTGGGACAAGTTGGAAACACCATATATTTT. Translating it yields CASSVGQVGNTIYF.

There are many counts of this clonotype. As DNA, the CDR3 is TGTGCCAGCAGTTACGGCCAGAAGGCCAACGTCCTGACTTTC. This sequence encodes CASSYGQKANVLTF. The V call is TRBV6-5, the J call TRBJ2-6; the D is unclear. The CDR3 is 14 residues long. The ends were cut back, 2 bases at V and 6 bases at J, with 8 bases in the middle. Germline V gene lookup returns CDR1 MNHEY and CDR2 SVGAGI.

This clonotype was recorded a few times. The rearrangement links TRBV11-2 to TRBJ2-3; 7 bases agree with TRBD2. In germline, CDR1 is SGHAT, CDR2 FQNNGV. The CDR3 length is 18 residues. V lost 5 bases to trimming and J lost 2 bases; unmatched junction nucleotides: 16. This CDR3 reads CASSLTPFWGGTTDTQYF. In nucleotides, the CDR3 is TGTGCCAGCAGCCTAACCCCTTTTTGGGGGGGGACCACAGATACGCAGTATTTT.

J is TRBJ1-3 and V is TRBV11-2; a weak D match, TRBD1 (5 bases). The CDR3 is 19 residues long. V was pared by 2 bases and J by 2 bases, with 22 bases between. CDR1 and CDR2 from the germline V gene are SGHAT and FQNNGV. The CDR3 nucleotides are TGTGCCAGCAGCTTACGGGTGACAGACATTCTGATGGCTGGAAACACCATATATTTT. Its protein is CASSLRVTDILMAGNTIYF.

This clonotype was recorded many times. The V and J genes are TRBV20-1 and TRBJ2-1; TRBD1 agrees at 7 bases. The germline CDR1 and CDR2 sequences are DFQATT and SNEGSKA (reference sequence). The CDR3 covers 13 residues. The J segment lost 5 bases and the V segment lost 6 bases, leaving 7 bases of the junction unmatched. In DNA, the CDR3 is TGCAGTGCCCCCGGACAGGACCACAATGAGCAGTTCTTC. The encoded protein is CSAPGQDHNEQFF.

The chain's CDR3 is CASSLAGVAKNIQYF. The DNA for the CDR3 is TGTGCCAGCAGTTTAGCGGGGGTAGCCAAAAACATTCAGTACTTC. V gene TRBV28 combines with J gene TRBJ2-4, with 7 nucleotides matching TRBD2. The CDR3 covers 15 residues. The trim removed 2 bases at V and 0 bases at J, leaving 1 base unmatched. In germline, CDR1 is MDHEN, CDR2 SYDVKM.

The CDR3 DNA is TGCAGCGTTGGTTCTGAGCGGGGGGTCGTGGTCACCGGGGAGCTGTTTTTT. As protein: CSVGSERGVVVTGELFF. The chain has TRBV29-1 and TRBJ2-2; 9 bases are shared with TRBD2. CDR3 size: 17 residues. Germline CDR1 SQVTM, CDR2 ANQGSEA. Unmatched junction bases numbered 13, after V lost 4 bases and J lost 4 bases.

This chain links TRBV20-1 with TRBJ2-3; 8 bases align to TRBD2. Germline lookup yields CDR1 DFQATT and CDR2 SNEGSKA (reference sequence). With V trimmed by 8 bases and J by 5 bases, 15 bases remained unmatched. The length of the CDR3 is 15 residues. CDR3 residues: CSIFNPGGLGDTQYF. CDR3 DNA sequence: TGCAGTATTTTTAACCCGGGAGGGCTAGGAGATACGCAGTATTTT.

This chain uses TRBV5-1 with TRBJ2-1; D is undetermined. The CDR3 length is 14 residues. Trimming shortened V by 0 bases and J by 2 bases, and 6 bases separated the two germline ends. The V gene's germline CDR1 is SGHRS and CDR2 YFSETQ. CDR3 loop: CASSLASAYNEQFF. The CDR3 nucleotides are TGCGCCAGCAGCTTGGCGTCAGCCTACAATGAGCAGTTCTTC.

This rearrangement joins TRBV7-2 to TRBJ2-7, with 10 bases fitting TRBD2. J was trimmed by 1 base and V by 4 bases; bases with no gene match: 4. Germline V gives CDR1 SGHTA, CDR2 FQGNSA. The CDR3 covers 15 residues. For the CDR3, the DNA is TGTGCCAGCAGCTCCGCTAGCGGGAGTTCCTACGAGCAGTACTTC. This gives the protein CASSSASGSSYEQYF.

The chain carries TRBV27 and TRBJ2-7; possibly TRBD1 for D (5 bases). CDR3 size: 14 residues. Germline lookup yields CDR1 MNHEY and CDR2 SMNVEV (reference sequence). The ends were cut back, 4 bases at V and 4 bases at J, with 14 bases in the middle. The CDR3 loop reads CASSWGPDGYEQYF. The CDR3 coding sequence is TGTGCCAGCAGTTGGGGCCCGGACGGATACGAGCAGTACTTC.

This clonotype was seen more than once but under ten times. The rearrangement links TRBV27 to TRBJ1-5, with 7 bases identical to TRBD1. The CDR3 runs 15 residues. Germline CDR1 and CDR2: MNHEY and SMNVEV (reference sequence). V shed 2 bases and J 6 bases; nucleotides not matched to a gene: 7. CDR3 bases: TGTGCCAGCAGTTTAAGGACAGGTCGTGGTCAGCCCCAGCATTTT. It codes for CASSLRTGRGQPQHF.

This sequence joins TRBV9 and TRBJ1-2, with D perhaps TRBD1 (6 bases). Trimming removed 7 bases at V and 3 bases at J, with 25 bases between. The CDR3 has 17 amino acids. The germline V gene encodes CDR1 SGDLS and CDR2 YYNGEE. The CDR3 DNA follows: TGTGCCAGCCAATTTCTGACAGGCTTGGGGGTTTACTATGGCTACACCTTC. Protein product: CASQFLTGLGVYYGYTF.

The DNA for the CDR3 is TGTGCCAGCAGCTTGGTAGGCGGTTACACAGATACGCAGTATTTT. Amino acid sequence: CASSLVGGYTDTQYF. The rearrangement links TRBV7-3 to TRBJ2-3; no definite D call. Per the germline V gene, CDR1 is SGHTA and CDR2 is FQGTGA. V lost 3 bases to trimming and J lost 2 bases, with 12 bases between them. The CDR3 is 15 residues long.

The table lists this clonotype with a few counts. The genes are TRBV7-9 and TRBJ1-1; D is undetermined. In germline, CDR1 is SEHNR, CDR2 FQNEAQ (reference sequence). Between the trimmed V and J ends, which lost 1 base and 3 bases, there was a span of 9 bases. This CDR3 has 14 amino acids. The CDR3 spells CASSLVEADTEAFF. The CDR3 bases are TGTGCCAGCAGCTTAGTCGAGGCCGACACTGAAGCTTTCTTT.

The table lists this clonotype with a count of one. The CDR3 sequence: CASSPGAEASYEQYF. In nucleotides, the CDR3 is TGTGCCAGCTCACCCGGTGCAGAGGCGAGCTACGAGCAGTACTTC. The chain employs TRBV18 and TRBJ2-7; no clear D gene. The V end was cut by 3 bases, the J end by 3 bases, with 15 bases between. This CDR3 spans 15 amino acids. Germline V gene lookup returns CDR1 KGHSH and CDR2 LQKENI.